Presented here are 9 T cell receptor beta chains from one specimen sequenced in a study of T-cell reconstitution after alpha-beta-depleted transplantation in children. For TCRbeta, the library was prepared with unique molecular identifiers. TCRdb analysed the PCR reads with MiXCR anew, one entry per CDR3 protein. The top ten hold about 5% of the sample, which has around 400,000 distinct CDR3 sequences, about a tenth seen once. The sequencing here drew on PBMCs from the stem cell graft donor, taken from the stem cell graft. The receptors derive from a human donor who donated a stem cell graft to a child with acute myeloid leukemia.

The chain recombines TRBV20-1 with TRBJ2-1, with D tentatively TRBD1 or TRBD2 (5 bases each). The CDR3 sequence is 14 residues long. Looked up from germline, CDR1 is DFQATT and CDR2 is SNEGSKA (reference sequence). V was trimmed by 4 bases and J by 2 bases, leaving 12 bases between them. The CDR3 sequence: CSATRDLTYNEQFF. In DNA, the CDR3 is TGCAGTGCTACCCGGGACCTAACCTACAATGAGCAGTTCTTC.

V and J are TRBV7-2 and TRBJ2-5; D is possibly TRBD1 (6 bases). Germline assignment: CDR1 SGHTA and CDR2 FQGNSA. The CDR3 has 13 residues. Trimming shortened V by 6 bases and J by 5 bases, and 13 bases separated the two germline ends. Here the CDR3 DNA reads TGTGCCAGCAGACAGGGAATGTGGGAGACCCAGTACTTC. Protein sequence: CASRQGMWETQYF.

This sequence joins TRBV12-3 or TRBV12-4 and TRBJ2-2; D is tentatively TRBD1 or TRBD2 (5 bases each). This CDR3 is 16 amino acids long. With 5 bases removed from V and 4 bases from J, the gap between germline ends came to 17 bases. The CDR3 nucleotides are TGTGCCAGCAGTGCCCGCAGAGGGGCGGGCACCGGGGAGCTGTTTTTT. Translating it yields CASSARRGAGTGELFF.

The rearrangement joins TRBV10-2 to TRBJ2-7; D gene uncertain. The germline V and J ends were trimmed by 9 bases and 0 bases, with 18 bases remaining between them. Germline CDR1 reads WSHSY; CDR2 reads SAAADI. CDR3 length equals 15 residues. The CDR3 DNA is TGCGCCAGTTCGCGTACAGCCAAGAGCTCCTACGAGCAGTACGTC. It is translated as CASSRTAKSSYEQYV.

This clonotype has a handful of counts. The V and J genes are TRBV29-1 and TRBJ2-1; 11 positions agree with TRBD2. The germline V gene has CDR1 SQVTM and CDR2 ANQGSEA. The length of the CDR3 is 16 residues. V shed 6 bases and J 2 bases; nucleotides not matched to a gene: 9. The CDR3 is CSVETSGEGPYNEQFF. CDR3 DNA: TGCAGCGTAGAGACTAGCGGGGAGGGGCCCTACAATGAGCAGTTCTTC.

This clonotype has just a few counts. The CDR3 bases are TGTGCCAGCAGCCTGACGGGGGGAGGGAAGCAGCCCCAGCATTTT. It codes for CASSLTGGGKQPQHF. The rearrangement uses TRBV7-2 and TRBJ1-5, with D tentatively TRBD1 (5 bases). Trimming pared 5 bases from V and 7 bases from J, leaving 18 bases between. Germline CDR1 reads SGHTA; CDR2 reads FQGNSA. This CDR3 region has 15 residues.

The sample holds a few counts of this clonotype. The chain joins TRBV7-6 to TRBJ2-1, with D perhaps being TRBD1 or TRBD2 (5 bases each). Germline V gene data show CDR1 as SGHVS and CDR2 as FNYEAQ. This CDR3 comprises 17 residues. Trimming took 1 base from V and 2 from J, leaving 15 bases between them. The CDR3 sequence: CASSLDFARGPYNEQFF. CDR3 nucleotide sequence: TGTGCCAGCAGCTTAGATTTCGCGAGGGGTCCCTACAATGAGCAGTTCTTC.

This clonotype showed up many times. The chain has TRBV10-3 and TRBJ2-5, with D tentatively TRBD1 (5 bases). Germline loops: CDR1 ENHRY, CDR2 SYGVKD. V lost 5 bases to trimming and J lost 5 bases, with 12 bases between them. This CDR3 contains 13 residues. The CDR3 DNA reads TGTGCCATCAGTAGACAGCCCGAGGAGACCCAGTACTTC. It encodes CAISRQPEETQYF.

On this clonotype itself: The junction differs from germline at one of its ends, possibly a read error. The chain couples TRBV12-3 or TRBV12-4 to TRBJ1-5; unclear D gene. The CDR3 covers 17 residues. As DNA, the CDR3 is TGTGCCAGCAGTCCTCCGGGCGGCAGTTATAGCAAGCAGCCCCAGCATTTT. Its protein product is CASSPPGGSYSKQPQHF.